The entry that follows covers one TCR beta chain sequence. The sample is drawn from a study of T cell changes during pregnancy in multiple sclerosis. CDR3 length: 15 amino acids. V was shortened by 2 bases and J by 5 bases, with 15 bases between the two germline ends. CDR1 is SEHNR and CDR2 is FQNEAQ in the germline V gene (reference sequence). Sequencing was performed with immunoSEQ multiplex PCR; in TCRdb, only in-frame clones are kept and a portion is missing. The sample lists some 70,000 clones; less than 95% were seen once. This chain connects TRBV7-9 to TRBJ2-5; D perhaps matches TRBD2 (7 bases). The material sequenced was peripheral blood, taken in the second trimester of pregnancy. This sequence was found in a female donor with multiple sclerosis, enrolled in a pregnancy study. In nucleotides, the CDR3 is TGTGCCAGCAGCTTAAGCGGGGCGGGGGCTGAGACCCAGTACTTC. It yields the protein CASSLSGAGAETQYF.